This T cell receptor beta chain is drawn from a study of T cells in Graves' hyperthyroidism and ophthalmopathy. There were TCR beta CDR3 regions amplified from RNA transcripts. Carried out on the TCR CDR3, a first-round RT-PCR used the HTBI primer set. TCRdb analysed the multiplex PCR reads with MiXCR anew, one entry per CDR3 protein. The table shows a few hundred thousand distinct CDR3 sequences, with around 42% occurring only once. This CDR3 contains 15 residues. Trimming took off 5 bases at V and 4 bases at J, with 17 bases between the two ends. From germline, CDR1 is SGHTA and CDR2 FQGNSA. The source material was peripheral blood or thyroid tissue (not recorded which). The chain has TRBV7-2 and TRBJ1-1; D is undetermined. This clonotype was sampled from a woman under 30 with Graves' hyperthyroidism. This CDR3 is CASSARLAGGTEAFF. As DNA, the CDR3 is TGTGCCAGCAGCGCAAGACTAGCGGGAGGCACTGAAGCTTTCTTT. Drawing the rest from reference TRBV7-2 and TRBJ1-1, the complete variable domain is GAGVSQSPSNKVTEKGKDVELRCDPISGHTALYWYRQSLGQGLEFLIYFQGNSAPDKSGLPSDRFSAERTGGSVSTLTIQRTQQEDSAVYLCASSARLAGGTEAFFGQGTRLTVV.